This TCR beta chain was recovered during a study of beta chain features in type 1 diabetes. The whole isolated RNA underwent reverse transcription, so sequencing captured expressed TCRB transcripts. Generated by immunoSEQ multiplex PCR, the TCRdb table keeps only in-frame clones and is missing some. The sample shows about 220,000 clones, about 11% of them seen only once. Sequenced: central memory CD4+ T cells from blood. This sequence was found in a man younger than 35 in good health.

CDR3 region: CASRHGTLAYNEQFF. The DNA of the CDR3 is TGTGCCAGTAGACACGGGACACTAGCCTACAATGAGCAGTTCTTC. The chain combines TRBV19 with TRBJ2-1, with D possibly matching TRBD1 (6 bases). V was trimmed by 6 bases and J by 2 bases, leaving 14 bases between them. The germline gives CDR1 LNHDA, CDR2 SQIVND (reference sequence). There are 15 residues in the CDR3.